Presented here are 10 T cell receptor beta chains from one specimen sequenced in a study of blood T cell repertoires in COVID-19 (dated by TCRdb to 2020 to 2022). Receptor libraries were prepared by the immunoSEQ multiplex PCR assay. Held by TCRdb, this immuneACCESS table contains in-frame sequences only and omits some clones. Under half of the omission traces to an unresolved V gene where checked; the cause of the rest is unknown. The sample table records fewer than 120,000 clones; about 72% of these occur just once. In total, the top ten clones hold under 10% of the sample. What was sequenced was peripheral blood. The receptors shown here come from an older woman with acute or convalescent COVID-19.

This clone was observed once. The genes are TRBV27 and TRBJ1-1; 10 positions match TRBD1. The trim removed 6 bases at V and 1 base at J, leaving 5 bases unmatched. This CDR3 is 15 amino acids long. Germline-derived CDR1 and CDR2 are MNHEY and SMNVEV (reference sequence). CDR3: CASSRRDRGNTEAFF. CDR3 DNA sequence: TGTGCCAGCAGCCGCAGGGACAGGGGGAACACTGAAGCTTTCTTT.

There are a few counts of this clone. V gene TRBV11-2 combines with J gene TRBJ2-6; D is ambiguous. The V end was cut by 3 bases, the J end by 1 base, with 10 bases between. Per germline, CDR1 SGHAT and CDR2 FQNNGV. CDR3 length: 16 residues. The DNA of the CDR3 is TGTGCCAGCAGCTTCCCCTTATTATCTGGGGCCAACGTCCTGACTTTC. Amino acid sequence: CASSFPLLSGANVLTF.

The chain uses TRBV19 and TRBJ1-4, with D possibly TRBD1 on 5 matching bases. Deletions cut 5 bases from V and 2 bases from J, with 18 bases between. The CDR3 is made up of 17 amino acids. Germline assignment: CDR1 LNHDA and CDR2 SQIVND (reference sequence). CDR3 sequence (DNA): TGTGCCAGTAGTGTTTCTTCGGGGGAAAGGACTAATGAAAAACTGTTTTTT. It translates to CASSVSSGERTNEKLFF. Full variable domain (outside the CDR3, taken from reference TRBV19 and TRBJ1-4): DGGITQSPKYLFRKEGQNVTLSCEQNLNHDAMYWYRQDPGQGLRLIYYSQIVNDFQKGDIAEGYSVSREKKESFPLTVTSAQKNPTAFYLCASSVSSGERTNEKLFFGSGTQLSVL.

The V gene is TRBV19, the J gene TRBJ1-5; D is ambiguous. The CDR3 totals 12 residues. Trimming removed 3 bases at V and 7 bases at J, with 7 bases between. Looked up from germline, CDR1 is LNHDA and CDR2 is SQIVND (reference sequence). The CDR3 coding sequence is TGTGCCAGTAGTATGCGGGGACAGCCCCAGCATTTT. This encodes CASSMRGQPQHF. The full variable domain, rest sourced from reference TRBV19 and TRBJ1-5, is DGGITQSPKYLFRKEGQNVTLSCEQNLNHDAMYWYRQDPGQGLRLIYYSQIVNDFQKGDIAEGYSVSREKKESFPLTVTSAQKNPTAFYLCASSMRGQPQHFGDGTRLSIL.

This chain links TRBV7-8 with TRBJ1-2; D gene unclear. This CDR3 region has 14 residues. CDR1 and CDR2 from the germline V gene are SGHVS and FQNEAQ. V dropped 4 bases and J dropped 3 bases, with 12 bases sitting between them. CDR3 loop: CASSSRRDDYGYTF. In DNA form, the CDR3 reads TGTGCCAGCAGCTCCCGACGGGATGACTATGGCTACACCTTC.

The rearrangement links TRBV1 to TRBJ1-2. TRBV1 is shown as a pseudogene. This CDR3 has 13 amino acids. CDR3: CTCLTEVLYGYTF. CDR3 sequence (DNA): TGCACCTGCCTGACGGAGGTCCTCTATGGCTACACCTTC.

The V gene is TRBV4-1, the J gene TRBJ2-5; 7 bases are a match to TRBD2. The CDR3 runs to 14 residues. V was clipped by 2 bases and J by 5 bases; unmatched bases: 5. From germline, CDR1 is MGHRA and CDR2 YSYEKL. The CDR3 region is CASSQRLARETQYF. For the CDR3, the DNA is TGCGCCAGCAGCCAAAGACTAGCCCGCGAGACCCAGTACTTC.

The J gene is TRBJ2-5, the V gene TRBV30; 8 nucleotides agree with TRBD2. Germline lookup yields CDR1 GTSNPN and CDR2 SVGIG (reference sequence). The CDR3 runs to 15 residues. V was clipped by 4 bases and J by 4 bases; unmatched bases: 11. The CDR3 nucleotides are TGTGCCTGGACCATACCGGCGGGGGGTCCAGAGACCCAGTACTTC. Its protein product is CAWTIPAGGPETQYF.

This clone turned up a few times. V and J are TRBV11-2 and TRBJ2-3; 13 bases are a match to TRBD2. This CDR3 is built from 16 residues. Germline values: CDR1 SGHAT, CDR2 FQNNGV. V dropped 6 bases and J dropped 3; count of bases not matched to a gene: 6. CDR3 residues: CASRELAGGITDTQYF. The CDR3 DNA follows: TGTGCCAGCAGGGAACTAGCGGGGGGGATTACAGATACGCAGTATTTT. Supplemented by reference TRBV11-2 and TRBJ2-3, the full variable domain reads EAGVAQSPRYKIIEKRQSVAFWCNPISGHATLYWYQQILGQGPKLLIQFQNNGVVDDSQLPKDRFSAERLKGVDSTLKIQPAKLEDSAVYLCASRELAGGITDTQYFGPGTRLTVL.

CDR3 loop: CASSRSGQGLYGYTF. In DNA, the CDR3 is TGTGCCAGCAGCCGCTCGGGACAGGGGTTATATGGCTACACCTTC. The chain recombines TRBV3-1 (or the pseudogene TRBV3-2) with TRBJ1-2; 10 bases agree with TRBD1. CDR1 and CDR2 from the germline V gene are LGHDT and YNNKEL (reference sequence). The CDR3 covers 15 residues. V was pared by 4 bases and J by 5 bases, with 7 bases of the junction left unmatched.